This T cell receptor (beta chain) was captured by sequencing in a study of blood T cell repertoires in COVID-19. This clone showed up just once. This CDR3 spans 13 amino acids. The V end was cut by 6 bases, the J end by 1 base, with 10 bases between. Per germline, CDR1 SGHTA and CDR2 FQGNSA. Generated by immunoSEQ multiplex PCR, the TCRdb table keeps only in-frame clones and is missing some. The table has about 50,000 clones, around 87% seen once. This sequence joins TRBV7-2 and TRBJ2-7, with no clear D. This sequence originates from a middle-aged man with active COVID-19. The sample comprised peripheral blood. The CDR3 DNA sequence: TGTGCCAGCAGAACAGATTATTCCTACGAGCAGTACTTC. It encodes CASRTDYSYEQYF.